Shown below are 10 T cell receptor beta chains from a single sample sequenced in a study of CD8 T cells in ankylosing spondylitis. TCRdb reprocessed the 5' RACE reads with MiXCR, giving one entry per CDR3 protein. The table records roughly 220,000 distinct CDR3 sequences, under 12% of them present only once. Sequenced material: blood, either unsorted or a sorted T cell fraction (not recorded which). The receptor source for this set is a male donor with ankylosing spondylitis or in good health (not recorded which).

This clonotype was observed at least ten times. The chain joins TRBV27 to TRBJ1-2; D is uncertain. The CDR3 length is 14 residues. Per the germline V gene, CDR1 is MNHEY and CDR2 is SMNVEV (reference sequence). V lost 3 bases, J lost 1 base, and 9 bases lay in between. CDR3 in amino acids: CASSFDPDNYGYTF. CDR3 DNA sequence: TGTGCCAGCAGTTTTGATCCAGATAACTATGGCTACACCTTC.

This clonotype showed up many times. The chain recombines TRBV28 with TRBJ2-3, with a weak D call TRBD1 (6 bases). The V and J ends lost 6 bases and 6 bases respectively, with 13 bases between them. This CDR3 comprises 13 residues. Germline V gives CDR1 MDHEN, CDR2 SYDVKM. CDR3 coding DNA: TGTGCCAGCAGAGCAGGGGCCCAGGATACGCAGTATTTT. Amino acids: CASRAGAQDTQYF.

This clonotype was picked up many times. The V gene is TRBV29-1, the J gene TRBJ2-5; tentatively, D is TRBD1 or TRBD2 (5 bases each). Germline CDR1 and CDR2: SQVTM and ANQGSEA. V dropped 8 bases and J dropped 2 bases, with 15 bases sitting between them. The CDR3 sequence is 13 residues long. The DNA for the CDR3 is TGCAGCTCCGAGAGTGGGGGACAAGAGACCCAGTACTTC. Residues: CSSESGGQETQYF.

This clonotype has a count of ten or more. This chain links TRBV2 with TRBJ1-2; D is undetermined. Germline V gives CDR1 SNHLY, CDR2 FYNNEI. The V end lost 7 bases, the J end lost 8 bases, and 14 bases lay between the germline ends. The CDR3 has 12 amino acids. The CDR3 is CASTLNLEGYTF. The DNA of the CDR3 is TGTGCCAGCACCCTTAACCTCGAAGGCTACACCTTC.

V is TRBV10-3 and J is TRBJ2-7; 11 bases match TRBD1. The CDR3 length is 15 residues. CDR1 and CDR2 (germline): ENHRY, SYGVKD. V gave up 3 bases and J gave up 7 bases; unmatched junction bases: 8. DNA for the CDR3: TGTGCCATCAGTGAAGTTCTGGGACAGGGGGGGGAGCAGTACTTC. Its translation is CAISEVLGQGGEQYF.

The V gene is TRBV5-1, the J gene TRBJ1-2; D ambiguous. This CDR3 is 14 amino acids long. V lost 1 base and J 3 bases, leaving 10 bases between the germline ends. Germline CDR1 is SGHRS and CDR2 is YFSETQ. The CDR3 DNA reads as TGCGCCAGCAGCTTGAAGGACGCCGACTATGGCTACACCTTC. Its translation is CASSLKDADYGYTF.

In this sample, this clonotype turned up many times. This chain joins TRBV10-3 and TRBJ1-6, with a possible D match to TRBD1 (5 bases). The CDR3 consists of 15 residues. The germline gives CDR1 ENHRY, CDR2 SYGVKD. V was trimmed by 6 bases and J by 7 bases, leaving 16 bases between them. CDR3 amino acids: CAISEVGDGNSPLHF. CDR3 coding DNA: TGTGCCATCAGCGAGGTGGGGGACGGCAATTCACCCCTCCACTTT.

This clonotype was seen ten or more times. The chain employs TRBV5-1 and TRBJ2-2; the D gene is possibly TRBD2 (6 bases). CDR3 size: 14 residues. Trimming took off 0 bases at V and 4 bases at J, with 7 bases between the two ends. Looked up from germline, CDR1 is SGHRS and CDR2 is YFSETQ. The DNA of the CDR3 is TGCGCCAGCAGCTTGGACGGGAGCACCGGGGAGCTGTTTTTT. Translating gives CASSLDGSTGELFF.

The chain carries TRBV20-1 and TRBJ1-4; D uncertain. The CDR3 length is 14 residues. Germline CDR1 reads DFQATT; CDR2 reads SNEGSKA (reference sequence). V was cut by 6 bases and J by 10 bases, with 21 bases left in between. The CDR3 is CSALTASQERKLFF. CDR3 sequence (DNA): TGCAGTGCCCTTACCGCGAGCCAGGAACGAAAACTGTTTTTT.

This clonotype came up many times. The chain links TRBV20-1 to TRBJ2-5; D is perhaps TRBD1 or TRBD2 (6 bases each). V was shortened by 5 bases and J by 2 bases, with 9 bases between the two germline ends. There are 12 residues in the CDR3. CDR1 and CDR2 from the germline V gene are DFQATT and SNEGSKA (reference sequence). The CDR3 loop is CSARRGQETQYF. For the CDR3, the DNA is TGCAGTGCTCGGAGGGGGCAAGAGACCCAGTACTTC.